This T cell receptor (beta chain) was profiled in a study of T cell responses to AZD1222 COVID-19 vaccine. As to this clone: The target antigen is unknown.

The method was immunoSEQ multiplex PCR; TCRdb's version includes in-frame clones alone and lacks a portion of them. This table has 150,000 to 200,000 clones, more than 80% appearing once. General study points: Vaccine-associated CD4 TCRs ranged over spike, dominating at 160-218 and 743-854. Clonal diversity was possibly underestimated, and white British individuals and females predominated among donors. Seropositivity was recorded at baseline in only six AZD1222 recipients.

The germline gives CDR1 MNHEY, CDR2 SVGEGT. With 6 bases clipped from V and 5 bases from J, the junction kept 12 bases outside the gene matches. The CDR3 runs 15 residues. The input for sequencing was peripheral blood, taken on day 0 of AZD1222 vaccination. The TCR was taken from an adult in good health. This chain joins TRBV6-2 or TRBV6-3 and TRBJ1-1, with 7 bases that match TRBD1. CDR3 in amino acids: CASSPRQGAGTEAFF. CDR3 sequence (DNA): TGTGCCAGCAGCCCGAGACAGGGCGCGGGGACTGAAGCTTTCTTT.